This T cell receptor beta chain comes out of a study of blood T cell repertoires in COVID-19. This table comes from immunoSEQ multiplex PCR, and its TCRdb copy is limited to in-frame clones, with some not included. The table lists approximately 200,000 clones, roughly 85% of them singletons, with about 17% in the top ten. V was cut by 5 bases and J by 3 bases, with 11 bases left in between. Germline CDR1 reads SGHTA; CDR2 reads FQGNSA. The CDR3 consists of 13 residues. This clonotype was obtained from a man aged 40-49 years who had recovered from COVID-19. The chain couples TRBV7-2 to TRBJ2-7, with unresolved D. The specimen was PBMCs or T cells enriched from blood (not recorded which). The CDR3 sequence: CASSPRQNYEQYF. CDR3 nucleotides: TGTGCCAGCAGCCCAAGACAAAACTACGAGCAGTACTTC.